The clone carrying this TCR beta chain showed up many times. Original processing notes: Reference gene primer amplification gave nucleated cell count estimates. The assay was immunoSEQ multiplex PCR, and TCRdb's table has in-frame clones only and misses some. V, J and clone size reflect that table, while D and trimming were determined from the DNA. The top ten hold about 1.5% of the sample, which has around 250,000 clones, about four fifths seen once. The source of the sample is a study of blood T cell repertoires in COVID-19. Overall study: Donors in the United States, Italy and Spain gave samples during acute or convalescent COVID-19. T cells, B-cell-depleted T cells, or PBMCs provided the cDNA or gDNA that served as material.

This CDR3 spans 14 amino acids. V lost 7 bases to trimming and J lost 10 bases; unmatched junction nucleotides: 9. From germline, CDR1 is SEHNR and CDR2 FQNEAQ (reference sequence). The sequencing input was peripheral blood. The gene calls are TRBV7-9 and TRBJ1-4; 10 nucleotides line up with TRBD1. This TCR was sampled from a woman aged 40 to 49 who had recovered from COVID-19. The CDR3 region is CASTVDRGDGKLFF. The CDR3 DNA is TGTGCCAGCACCGTGGACAGGGGGGATGGAAAACTGTTTTTT.